These 26 T cell receptor beta chains were all obtained from the same sample, sequenced in a study of shared clonotypes between healthy human individuals. CD8 cells classed as naive were CD45RO-negative and positively selected for CCR7, excluding terminally differentiated effector memory CD45RA+ cells. Some clones are missing from TCRdb's copy, which holds only in-frame ones; the method was immunoSEQ multiplex PCR. The sample includes roughly 1,800,000 clones, about 95% seen only once; the top ten take around 1%. The material sequenced was naive CD8+ T cells sorted from blood. The receptors were sampled from a man between 18 and 29 years old in good health.

A note on this clone: Distinct nucleotide sequences in the sample also encode this CDR3. The J gene is TRBJ1-1, the V gene TRBV19, with D uncertain. Deletions cut 3 bases from V and 0 bases from J, with 5 bases between. CDR1 is LNHDA, CDR2 SQIVND, per germline (reference sequence). This CDR3 spans 13 amino acids. The CDR3 nucleotides are TGTGCCAGTAGTATCGCCGTGAACACTGAAGCTTTCTTT. Residues: CASSIAVNTEAFF.

The V and J genes are TRBV7-2 and TRBJ2-7, with 11 bases matching TRBD2. Germline assignment: CDR1 SGHTA and CDR2 FQGNSA. V lost 3 bases, J lost 3 bases, and 4 bases stayed unmatched. CDR3 length equals 15 residues. The DNA of the CDR3 is TGTGCCAGCAGCTTTCGACTAGCGGGATTCTACGAGCAGTACTTC. This encodes CASSFRLAGFYEQYF.

The V gene is TRBV7-3, the J gene TRBJ1-1, with TRBD1 as a possible D gene (5 bases). The V end was cut by 0 bases, the J end by 1 base, with 9 bases between. Germline V gene data show CDR1 as SGHTA and CDR2 as FQGTGA. This CDR3 has 15 residues. CDR3 in DNA: TGTGCCAGCAGCTTAACGGCAGGGCAGAACACTGAAGCTTTCTTT. Its protein product is CASSLTAGQNTEAFF.

The chain combines TRBV4-2 with TRBJ1-1; a weak D match, TRBD1 (5 bases). Germline-derived CDR1 and CDR2 are LGHNA and YNFKEQ. Trimming removed 0 bases at V and 1 base at J, with 12 bases between. CDR3 length: 16 residues. CDR3 amino acids: CASSQEWGRTNTEAFF. The CDR3 DNA sequence: TGTGCCAGCAGCCAAGAATGGGGCCGAACGAACACTGAAGCTTTCTTT.

V is TRBV6-5 and J is TRBJ1-2; D unclear. The CDR3 has 14 amino acids. V was clipped by 2 bases and J by 0 bases, with 7 bases between them. Germline-derived CDR1 and CDR2 are MNHEY and SVGAGI. CDR3 DNA sequence: TGTGCCAGCAGTTACGGCCACGCTAACTATGGCTACACCTTC. Translation gives CASSYGHANYGYTF.

CDR3 region: CASTRTSYNEQFF. Here the CDR3 DNA reads TGTGCCAGCACCCGGACCAGCTACAATGAGCAGTTCTTC. The chain uses TRBV7-9 and TRBJ2-1; D uncertain. This CDR3 has 13 residues. The ends were cut back, 7 bases at V and 3 bases at J, with 10 bases in the middle. Germline assignment: CDR1 SEHNR and CDR2 FQNEAQ (reference sequence).

The V gene is TRBV10-3, the J gene TRBJ2-7, with a possible D match to TRBD1 (6 bases). The CDR3 covers 14 residues. Trimming pared 6 bases from V and 0 bases from J, leaving 12 bases between. The germline V gene has CDR1 ENHRY and CDR2 SYGVKD. The CDR3 sequence is CAISPGQSSYEQYF. CDR3 sequence (DNA): TGTGCCATCAGCCCGGGACAAAGCTCCTACGAGCAGTACTTC.

This rearrangement joins TRBV6-1 to TRBJ2-7, with 7 bases identical to TRBD2. This CDR3 has 14 amino acids. With 5 bases clipped from V and 1 base from J, the junction kept 5 bases outside the gene matches. Germline V gene data show CDR1 as MNHNS and CDR2 as SASEGT. The CDR3 bases are TGTGCCAGCAGTCTGAGCGGGACTTCCTACGAGCAGTACTTC. It translates to CASSLSGTSYEQYF.

The gene calls are TRBV10-3 and TRBJ2-3; D might be TRBD2 (6 bases). The CDR3 consists of 15 residues. The germline V and J ends were trimmed by 3 bases and 2 bases, with 12 bases remaining between them. The germline gives CDR1 ENHRY, CDR2 SYGVKD. CDR3 DNA sequence: TGTGCCATCAGTGAACATAGGGACTCCACAGATACGCAGTATTTT. It yields the protein CAISEHRDSTDTQYF.

This rearrangement joins TRBV5-6 to TRBJ2-2; TRBD1 is a possible D gene (6 bases). V was pared by 1 base and J by 2 bases, with 12 bases between. CDR1 SGHDT and CDR2 YYEEEE come from the germline V gene. The CDR3 loop spans 16 amino acids. The CDR3 DNA follows: TGTGCCAGCAGCTTGTTGGACAGAGTCAACACCGGGGAGCTGTTTTTT. Protein product: CASSLLDRVNTGELFF.

V and J are TRBV12-5 and TRBJ2-2, with D perhaps matching TRBD2 (5 bases). Germline V gene data show CDR1 as LGHNT and CDR2 as FRNRAP. This CDR3 contains 16 residues. V was cut by 0 bases and J by 1 base, with 9 bases left in between. The CDR3 loop reads CASGLVPGVNTGELFF. As DNA, the CDR3 is TGTGCTAGTGGTTTGGTTCCCGGGGTGAACACCGGGGAGCTGTTTTTT.

The V call is TRBV30, the J call TRBJ2-7; D not resolved. Germline V gene data show CDR1 as GTSNPN and CDR2 as SVGIG (reference sequence). The V end was cut by 0 bases, the J end by 7 bases, with 7 bases between. The CDR3 spans 11 residues. CDR3 DNA sequence: TGTGCCTGGAGTGTAGCGCCTGAGCAGTACTTC. Protein sequence: CAWSVAPEQYF.

The genes are TRBV6-1 and TRBJ2-7; D unresolved. The CDR3 covers 15 residues. Germline V lookup: CDR1 MNHNS, CDR2 SASEGT. V gave up 1 base and J gave up 0 bases, with 10 bases separating them. For the CDR3, the DNA is TGTGCCAGCAGTGAAGAAGTGACGGACTCCTACGAGCAGTACTTC. Translation gives CASSEEVTDSYEQYF.

The rearrangement joins TRBV5-4 to TRBJ1-1; D is undetermined. This CDR3 region has 17 residues. The ends were cut back, 3 bases at V and 3 bases at J, with 21 bases in the middle. Per germline, CDR1 SGHNT and CDR2 YYREEE (reference sequence). The CDR3 reads CASSSLGWSGEDTEAFF. The CDR3 DNA reads TGTGCCAGCAGCTCCCTTGGGTGGTCTGGGGAGGACACTGAAGCTTTCTTT.

This rearrangement joins TRBV7-8 to TRBJ2-1, with 12 bases matching TRBD2. Germline V gene data show CDR1 as SGHVS and CDR2 as FQNEAQ. The CDR3 has 18 residues. The V segment lost 5 bases and the J segment 8 bases; nucleotides outside the gene matches: 16. The CDR3 region has the DNA TGTGCCAGCAGCGAAGCCTTACTAGCGGGAGGCTTTCTTCATGAGCAGTTCTTC. Protein sequence: CASSEALLAGGFLHEQFF.

The chain uses TRBV9 and TRBJ2-5; D is possibly TRBD2 (6 bases). Germline CDR1 and CDR2: SGDLS and YYNGEE. V was cut by 0 bases and J by 0 bases, with 12 bases left in between. The CDR3 loop spans 16 amino acids. Written as DNA, the CDR3 is TGTGCCAGCAGCGTAGATGTAGCGGAGTACCAAGAGACCCAGTACTTC. It codes for CASSVDVAEYQETQYF.

The chain joins TRBV4-1 to TRBJ1-3; TRBD1 aligns across 8 bases. From germline, CDR1 is MGHRA and CDR2 YSYEKL. This CDR3 is built from 15 residues. The V gene end was trimmed by 4 bases and the J gene end by 8 bases; junction bases not matched to a gene: 10. This chain's CDR3 is CASSLRTGILDTIYF. The CDR3 nucleotides read TGCGCCAGCAGCCTTAGGACAGGGATCTTGGACACCATATATTTT.

The V call is TRBV12-5, the J call TRBJ2-1, with D tentatively TRBD1 (6 bases). The CDR3 covers 18 residues. Trimming left V 0 bases short and J 4 bases short, with 19 bases between. Germline V lookup: CDR1 LGHNT, CDR2 FRNRAP. CDR3 sequence (DNA): TGTGCTAGTGGTTTGGTAAACATAGCAGGGGTTACATACAATGAGCAGTTCTTC. Its translation is CASGLVNIAGVTYNEQFF.

The rearrangement joins TRBV27 to TRBJ2-7, with D unresolved. The CDR3 consists of 15 residues. V was cut by 6 bases and J by 2 bases, with 17 bases left in between. Germline V gives CDR1 MNHEY, CDR2 SMNVEV (reference sequence). The CDR3, as DNA: TGTGCCAGCAGCCGTGAGGTTGACATCCCCTACGAGCAGTACTTC. Its protein product is CASSREVDIPYEQYF.

The chain's CDR3 is CASSLEKPPDNSYNSPLHF. The CDR3 DNA reads TGTGCCAGCAGCTTAGAGAAACCTCCAGACAACTCCTATAATTCACCCCTCCACTTT. The V gene is TRBV7-4, the J gene TRBJ1-6; no firm D call. The V gene's germline CDR1 is SGHVT and CDR2 SQSDAQ. CDR3 length: 19 residues. Trimming left V 1 base short and J 0 bases short, with 16 bases between.

The V and J genes are TRBV9 and TRBJ1-3; possibly TRBD1 for D (5 bases). Between the trimmed V and J ends, which lost 1 base and 4 bases, there was a span of 15 bases. CDR3 length: 16 amino acids. From germline, CDR1 is SGDLS and CDR2 YYNGEE. CDR3 nucleotide sequence: TGTGCCAGCAGCGTAAGTGTCCGGGACGGAGGAAACACCATATATTTT. Translating gives CASSVSVRDGGNTIYF. The whole variable domain, filled in from reference TRBV9 and TRBJ1-3, reads DSGVTQTPKHLITATGQRVTLRCSPRSGDLSVYWYQQSLDQGLQFLIQYYNGEERAKGNILERFSAQQFPDLHSELNLSSLELGDSALYFCASSVSVRDGGNTIYFGEGSWLTVV.

As concerns this clone: Other nucleotide sequences in the sample specify the same CDR3. The gene calls are TRBV6-1 and TRBJ1-5; D perhaps matches TRBD1 (6 bases). Germline V lookup: CDR1 MNHNS, CDR2 SASEGT. With 8 bases removed from V and 4 bases from J, the gap between germline ends came to 15 bases. The CDR3 runs to 14 residues. CDR3 DNA: TGTGCCAGCTCGGAGACAGGATCGAATCAGCCCCAGCATTTT. Its translation: CASSETGSNQPQHF.

Notes on this clone: Within the sample, other DNA sequences also encode this same CDR3. The chain uses TRBV27 and TRBJ2-1, with unresolved D. V lost 3 bases to trimming and J lost 3 bases, with 9 bases between them. The V gene's germline CDR1 is MNHEY and CDR2 SMNVEV (reference sequence). The CDR3 consists of 14 residues. DNA of the CDR3: TGTGCCAGCAGTTTGAGGTACAGCTACAATGAGCAGTTCTTC. This gives the protein CASSLRYSYNEQFF.

This clone showed up just once. The rearrangement uses TRBV2 and TRBJ2-1, with 10 nucleotides matching TRBD2. The junction had 11 bases not matched to a gene; V was cut back by 6 bases and J by 0 bases. The germline gives CDR1 SNHLY, CDR2 FYNNEI. This CDR3 has 18 amino acids. CDR3 amino acids: CASRSGTSESRSYNEQFF. The CDR3 DNA reads TGTGCCAGCAGGAGTGGGACTAGCGAGAGTCGCTCCTACAATGAGCAGTTCTTC.

CDR3 nucleotide sequence: TGTGCCAGCAGTTTAGATCTGGGAGGCTCCTACGAGCAGTACTTC. Amino acids: CASSLDLGGSYEQYF. V and J are TRBV27 and TRBJ2-7; TRBD2 might be the D (6 bases). Germline lookup yields CDR1 MNHEY and CDR2 SMNVEV (reference sequence). Trimming stripped 2 bases from V and 0 bases from J, with 11 bases between. This CDR3 contains 15 residues.

V is TRBV4-3 and J is TRBJ1-5, with 8 bases fitting TRBD1. CDR3 length equals 15 residues. The germline gives CDR1 LGHNA, CDR2 YSLEER. V lost 2 bases, J lost 1 base, and 1 base stayed unmatched. CDR3 in amino acids: CASSQRTGSNQPQHF. The CDR3 bases are TGCGCCAGCAGCCAACGGACAGGGAGCAATCAGCCCCAGCATTTT.